This T cell receptor beta chain derives from a study of CD8 T cells in ankylosing spondylitis. Study-wide results and limits: Clones linked to the disease showed a CD8+ phenotype. They occurred at relatively low frequencies in peripheral blood. Roughly eight highly homologous variants made up a TCR beta motif that seemed to typify ankylosing spondylitis blood.

This clonotype was seen repeatedly, ten times or more. Its target is unknown. 5'-RACE, quantitative and with molecular barcodes, yielded the TCR beta libraries. TCRdb recomputed calls from the 5' RACE reads with MiXCR, one row per CDR3 protein. Here the sample spans under 400,000 distinct CDR3 sequences, 11% being singletons. Germline values: CDR1 DFQATT, CDR2 SNEGSKA (reference sequence). The CDR3 is 12 amino acids. The V end lost 5 bases, the J end lost 3 bases, and 10 bases lay between the germline ends. This sequence originates from a female donor with ankylosing spondylitis or in good health (not recorded which). The specimen sequenced was blood, either unsorted or a sorted T cell fraction (not recorded which). This sequence joins TRBV20-1 and TRBJ1-1; possible D gene TRBD1, 5 bases. This CDR3 is CSAFQGDTEAFF. In DNA, the CDR3 is TGCAGTGCTTTCCAGGGTGACACTGAAGCTTTCTTT.